This TCR beta chain came from a study of metastatic and nonmetastatic thyroid tumors. Looking at the study overall: Comparison of repertoires was carried out across blood and tumor or nodule tissue from malignant and benign thyroid patients.

Study-level results: Reported TCR beta diversity, measured in blood and tumor, was significantly higher for malignant thyroid tumors than for benign nodules.

Methods used by the authors: The distant-metastasis classifier for papillary thyroid cancer was built from CDR3 differences across clinicopathological groups. TCRdb re-clonotyped the PCR reads via MiXCR. The V and J calls were determined by TCRdb, not by the authors. The table shows approximately 12,000 clones, with around 25% occurring only once. Every patient was untreated before thyroid surgery. With respect to this clone: Its specificity is unknown.

There are 15 residues in the CDR3. The J segment lost 5 bases and the V segment lost 5 bases, leaving 10 bases of the junction unmatched. The germline CDR1 and CDR2 sequences are LNHDA and SQIVND (reference sequence). This chain links TRBV19 with TRBJ2-7, with 9 positions matching TRBD1. The sequenced sample was blood. This TCR came from a male donor with papillary thyroid cancer or a benign thyroid nodule (not recorded which). Some clones in this sample may be carry-over from other donors' samples. Here the CDR3 reads CASSRLPGQGNEQYF. The CDR3 region has the DNA TGTGCCAGTAGTCGACTCCCGGGACAGGGTAACGAGCAGTACTTC. The full variable domain, in which reference TRBV19 and TRBJ2-7 provide the parts outside the CDR3, is DGGITQSPKYLFRKEGQNVTLSCEQNLNHDAMYWYRQDPGQGLRLIYYSQIVNDFQKGDIAEGYSVSREKKESFPLTVTSAQKNPTAFYLCASSRLPGQGNEQYFGPGTRLTVT.